Listed below are T cell receptor beta chains from one sample, sequenced in a study of T-cell reconstitution after alpha-beta-depleted transplantation in children. TCRdb re-analysed the PCR reads in MiXCR, keeping a single row per CDR3 protein. The sample consists of over 100,000 distinct CDR3 sequences, 7% to 8% of them appearing once. Sample: PBMCs, taken before TCRalphabeta/CD19-depleted stem cell transplant. These receptor sequences come from a boy between 2 and 10 years old with acute lymphoblastic leukemia, due to receive a stem cell transplant. The CDR3 runs from the conserved cysteine through the conserved F or W. D genes are given only for firm matches. Some rows have no size entry. The others give once, few or many, or a class for an expanded clone.

>TRBJ2-1|TRBD2|TRBV14|15|many
CASSHRTRAYNEQFF
TGTGCCAGCAGCCATCGGACTAGAGCCTACAATGAGCAGTTCTTC
>TRBJ1-1|-|TRBV9|15|few
CASSVDGGANTEAFF
TGTGCCAGCAGCGTAGATGGAGGGGCGAACACTGAAGCTTTCTTT
>TRBJ2-3|TRBD2|TRBV27|15|many
CASSPPGLGADTQYF
TGTGCCAGCAGTCCCCCGGGACTAGGCGCAGATACGCAGTATTTT
>TRBJ1-1|-|TRBV11-2|17|-
CASSLGRQGVEGTEAFF
TGTGCCAGCAGCTTAGGGCGGCAGGGAGTCGAGGGCACTGAAGCTTTCTTT
>TRBJ2-5|-|TRBV3-1|15|many
CASSQRRTLQETQYF
TGTGCCAGCAGCCAACGGAGGACATTACAAGAGACCCAGTACTTC
>TRBJ2-2|-|TRBV5-6|16|many
CASSLALRRNTGELFF
TGTGCCAGCAGCTTGGCCTTACGGCGGAACACCGGGGAGCTGTTTTTT
>TRBJ2-6|-|TRBV10-3|14|many
CATTPSSGANVLTF
TGTGCCACAACCCCGAGCTCTGGGGCCAACGTCCTGACTTTC
>TRBJ2-1|-|TRBV28|15|few
CASSSPGGGLDEQFF
TGTGCCAGCAGTTCTCCAGGGGGGGGGCTGGATGAGCAGTTCTTC
>TRBJ2-5|-|TRBV20-1|15|-
CSARDPRGLQETQYF
TGCAGTGCTAGAGACCCGCGGGGTTTGCAAGAGACCCAGTACTTC
>TRBJ2-7|TRBD1|TRBV5-1|15|few
CASSLETGGYYEQYF
TGCGCCAGCAGCTTGGAAACAGGGGGCTACTACGAGCAGTACTTC
>TRBJ2-1|TRBD1|TRBV11-2|15|many
CASSPDRGRGNEQFF
TGTGCCAGCAGCCCGGACAGGGGGCGCGGCAATGAGCAGTTCTTC
>TRBJ2-7|-|TRBV5-6|15|many
CASSATGGNSYEQYF
TGTGCCAGCAGCGCCACAGGTGGAAACTCCTACGAGCAGTACTTC
>TRBJ2-1|-|TRBV6-4|13|-
CASSSSSREEQFF
TGTGCCAGCAGTTCCTCGTCCCGGGAGGAGCAGTTCTTC
>TRBJ1-2|-|TRBV7-8|15|-
CASTLAGQRIYGYTF
TGTGCCAGCACCCTCGCGGGGCAGCGGATCTATGGCTACACCTTC
>TRBJ2-5|-|TRBV5-1|14|few
CASSLGSAGETQYF
TGCGCCAGCAGCTTGGGATCCGCCGGGGAGACCCAGTACTTC
>TRBJ2-1|TRBD2|TRBV27|15|-
CASSPEWGGYNEQFF
TGTGCCAGCAGTCCAGAGTGGGGGGGGTACAATGAGCAGTTCTTC
>TRBJ2-1|-|TRBV12-3/TRBV12-4|15|-
CASSPGQLIYNEQFF
TGTGCCAGCAGTCCGGGACAACTTATTTACAATGAGCAGTTCTTC
>TRBJ1-2|TRBD1|TRBV6-1|15|few
CASSTGTGGHVSRTF
TGTGCCAGCAGTACCGGGACAGGGGGCCACGTCAGCCGCACCTTC
>TRBJ1-1|-|TRBV29-1|11|many
CSAQLNTEAFF
TGCAGCGCGCAATTGAACACTGAAGCTTTCTTT
>TRBJ2-7|-|TRBV7-2|15|-
CASSLNGLSSYEQYF
TGTGCCAGCAGCCTAAACGGACTGAGTTCCTACGAGCAGTACTTC
>TRBJ1-5|-|TRBV7-9|12|-
CASSLKNQPQHF
TGTGCCAGCAGCTTAAAGAATCAGCCCCAGCATTTT
>TRBJ2-2|-|TRBV5-1|15|many
CASSLGSGPTGELFF
TGCGCCAGCAGCTTGGGGTCTGGGCCCACCGGGGAGCTGTTTTTT
>TRBJ2-3|TRBD2|TRBV15|16|few
CATSSGGGVSTDTQYF
TGTGCCACCAGCAGCGGCGGGGGGGTGAGCACAGATACGCAGTATTTT
>TRBJ2-1|-|TRBV4-3|16|-
CASSRGLTYVYNEQFF
TGCGCCAGCAGCCGGGGCCTAACGTACGTTTACAATGAGCAGTTCTTC
>TRBJ1-1|-|TRBV20-1|15|few
CSASDPSLRDTEAFF
TGCAGTGCTAGCGACCCAAGCCTGAGGGATACTGAAGCTTTCTTT